This T cell receptor beta chain stems from a study of shared clonotypes between healthy human individuals. The protocol was immunoSEQ multiplex PCR, while the TCRdb copy is restricted to in-frame clones and leaves out a portion. In the table there are 950,000 to 1,100,000 clones, about 75% of which are singletons. It was into CD45RA+ naive and CD45RA-negative memory subsets that the CD4+ cells were split. The length of the CDR3 is 15 residues. Between the trimmed V and J ends, which lost 5 bases and 4 bases, there was a span of 17 bases. Germline CDR1 and CDR2: SGHAT and FQNNGV. This receptor was identified in a man between 18 and 29 years old in good health. The chain recombines TRBV11-2 with TRBJ2-5; unclear D gene. Source material: memory CD4+ T cells sorted from blood. Subset of the sample: CD45RA-negative fraction. CDR3 sequence (DNA): TGTGCCAGCAGCCACATCATGACTGTGAGAGAGACCCAGTACTTC. It yields the protein CASSHIMTVRETQYF.